This T cell receptor (beta chain) appears in the sequencing data of a study of blood T cell repertoires in COVID-19. The repertoire was sequenced with immunoSEQ multiplex PCR; TCRdb's copy has only in-frame clones and lacks some. The table records more than 200,000 clones, roughly 80% of them present only once. The source of this sequence is an elderly woman with acute or convalescent COVID-19. The sample taken for sequencing was peripheral blood.

The CDR3, as DNA: TGTGCCAGCAGTTCTCGGACCCTAAGGGGAACTGAAGCTTTCTTT. Amino acid sequence: CASSSRTLRGTEAFF. The chain is built from TRBV6-5 and TRBJ1-1; TRBD1 might be the D (5 bases). There are 15 residues in the CDR3. Trimming left V 4 bases short and J 5 bases short, with 17 bases between. CDR1 and CDR2 from the germline V gene are MNHEY and SVGAGI.